This entry lists 23 T cell receptor beta chains sequenced from one sample in a study of blood T cell repertoires in COVID-19 (dated by TCRdb to the early 2020s). The method behind the library was the immunoSEQ multiplex PCR assay. Not all clones reach the TCRdb copy of this immuneACCESS table, which keeps in-frame sequences only. Checked studies attribute under half of the gap to unresolved V genes and leave the rest unexplained. The sample contains roughly 180,000 clones, over 70% of them found a single time. The ten top clones hold approximately 12% of the sample. Sequences were obtained from PBMCs or T cells enriched from blood (not recorded which). The receptors were sampled from a woman aged 55-70 years who had recovered from COVID-19.

This rearrangement joins TRBV27 to TRBJ2-1; 7 bases are shared with TRBD2. With V trimmed by 5 bases and J by 9 bases, 22 bases remained unmatched. The length of the CDR3 is 18 residues. The germline gives CDR1 MNHEY, CDR2 SMNVEV (reference sequence). The CDR3 here is CASSRSSGTISIMGEQFF. The CDR3 nucleotides are TGTGCCAGCAGTCGCTCCTCCGGGACTATCTCCATAATGGGTGAGCAGTTCTTC.

The rearrangement uses TRBV3-1 (or the pseudogene TRBV3-2) and TRBJ2-5; D may be TRBD2 (7 bases). V was clipped by 4 bases and J by 4 bases, with 19 bases between them. The germline gives CDR1 LGHDT, CDR2 YNNKEL (reference sequence). CDR3 length: 16 residues. This chain's CDR3 is CASSRAGGLGGETQYF. CDR3 bases: TGTGCCAGCAGCCGGGCCGGTGGACTAGGGGGAGAGACCCAGTACTTC.

The chain recombines TRBV7-3 with TRBJ2-7, with D perhaps TRBD2 (6 bases). The germline V and J ends were trimmed by 2 bases and 4 bases, with 15 bases remaining between them. CDR1 is SGHTA, CDR2 FQGTGA, per germline. This CDR3 contains 15 residues. The CDR3 nucleotides are TGTGCCAGCAGCTTAGCCCCCAATGCGGGGTACGAGCAGTACTTC. This gives the protein CASSLAPNAGYEQYF.

This chain uses TRBV13 with TRBJ1-1; 8 bases are a match to TRBD1. Germline V lookup: CDR1 PRHDT, CDR2 FYEKMQ (reference sequence). This CDR3 region has 14 residues. V lost 0 bases to trimming and J lost 7 bases; unmatched junction nucleotides: 4. For the CDR3, the DNA is TGTGCCAGCAGCTTAGGGACAGGGGTGGGTGAAGCTTTCTTT. It codes for CASSLGTGVGEAFF.

This clone has just a few counts. The chain links TRBV7-5 to TRBJ1-5; no check of the table's D call, TRBD1, against the DNA was made. TRBV7-5 is a pseudogene locus. The CDR3 runs to 14 residues. CDR3 sequence (DNA): TGTGTCAGAAGCACCGACAGGGAAAATCAGCCCCAGCATTTT. Translating gives CVRSTDRENQPQHF.

The rearrangement links TRBV28 to TRBJ1-5; 12 bases are shared with TRBD1. V was pared by 6 bases and J by 7 bases, with 10 bases of the junction left unmatched. The CDR3 is 16 amino acids. Germline V gene sequence: CDR1 MDHEN, CDR2 SYDVKM. This chain's CDR3 is CASRFTGQGASQPQHF. The CDR3, as DNA: TGTGCCAGCAGATTTACGGGACAGGGGGCTTCGCAGCCCCAGCATTTT.

J is TRBJ2-5 and V is TRBV11-3, with D possibly matching TRBD2 (6 bases). CDR1 SGHNT and CDR2 YENEEA come from the germline V gene. The CDR3 is 13 amino acids. V shed 4 bases and J shed 3 bases, with 9 bases lying between them. The CDR3 DNA reads as TGTGCCAGCAGCTGGGACTCAAAAGAGACCCAGTACTTC. Its translation: CASSWDSKETQYF.

V is TRBV3-1 (or the pseudogene TRBV3-2) and J is TRBJ2-2, with a possible D match to TRBD2 (6 bases). The ends were cut back, 0 bases at V and 8 bases at J, with 10 bases in the middle. Germline loops: CDR1 LGHDT, CDR2 YNNKEL (reference sequence). CDR3 size: 14 residues. CDR3: CASSQDHGGGELFF. CDR3 bases: TGTGCCAGCAGCCAAGATCACGGGGGTGGGGAGCTGTTTTTT.

J is TRBJ2-1 and V is TRBV19; 8 bases are a match to TRBD2. V lost 4 bases to trimming and J lost 0 bases; unmatched junction nucleotides: 2. The length of the CDR3 is 15 residues. Germline CDR1 reads LNHDA; CDR2 reads SQIVND (reference sequence). CDR3: CASSTSGYSYNEQFF. In DNA, the CDR3 is TGTGCCAGTAGTACTAGCGGGTACTCCTACAATGAGCAGTTCTTC.

The chain is built from TRBV7-2 and TRBJ1-5, with TRBD1 identical over 10 bases. The CDR3 extends over 16 amino acids. The V and J ends lost 6 bases and 6 bases, in that order; junction bases with no gene match: 11. Per germline, CDR1 SGHTA and CDR2 FQGNSA. The CDR3 protein is CASSYSGTGAGQPQHF. The CDR3 bases are TGTGCCAGCAGTTATTCCGGGACAGGGGCAGGTCAGCCCCAGCATTTT.

This chain links TRBV7-9 with TRBJ1-1, with D perhaps TRBD1 (6 bases). The CDR3 loop spans 14 amino acids. CDR1 SEHNR and CDR2 FQNEAQ come from the germline V gene (reference sequence). Trimming removed 5 bases at V and 6 bases at J, with 16 bases between. CDR3 loop: CASSPYWTAPEAFF. The CDR3 nucleotides read TGTGCCAGCAGCCCCTATTGGACAGCCCCTGAAGCTTTCTTT.

This clone was seen a few times. This chain connects TRBV5-1 to TRBJ1-2; 7 positions match TRBD1. V was clipped by 0 bases and J by 2 bases; unmatched bases: 1. Germline V gene sequence: CDR1 SGHRS, CDR2 YFSETQ. The CDR3 runs to 14 residues. The CDR3 is CASSLEGQNYGYTF. CDR3 bases: TGCGCCAGCAGCTTGGAGGGACAGAACTATGGCTACACCTTC.

The chain couples TRBV11-2 to TRBJ2-7; possibly TRBD1 for D (5 bases). Trimming left V 5 bases short and J 5 bases short, with 13 bases between. The CDR3 consists of 13 residues. Germline V gene sequence: CDR1 SGHAT, CDR2 FQNNGV. The CDR3 is CASSRPGHNEQYF. The CDR3, as DNA: TGTGCCAGCAGCCGCCCAGGGCACAACGAGCAGTACTTC.

This clone occurred a few times. J is TRBJ1-5 and V is TRBV19; D may be TRBD1 (5 bases). In germline, CDR1 is LNHDA, CDR2 SQIVND (reference sequence). V was pared by 5 bases and J by 2 bases, with 13 bases between. CDR3 length: 15 amino acids. The CDR3 DNA reads TGTGCCAGTAGTGCGGCCAGGGTTGGCAATCAGCCCCAGCATTTT. This codes for CASSAARVGNQPQHF.

The chain links TRBV9 to TRBJ1-3, with TRBD1 as a possible D gene (5 bases). Trimming stripped 1 base from V and 3 bases from J, with 14 bases between. CDR3 length: 16 residues. Germline V gives CDR1 SGDLS, CDR2 YYNGEE. This chain's CDR3 is CASSVQGTHFGNTIYF. CDR3 in DNA: TGTGCCAGCAGCGTACAGGGCACGCACTTTGGAAACACCATATATTTT.

The V call is TRBV9, the J call TRBJ2-7; D is unresolved. Between the trimmed V and J ends, which lost 4 bases and 1 base, there was a span of 12 bases. The CDR3 consists of 14 residues. Germline-derived CDR1 and CDR2 are SGDLS and YYNGEE. CDR3 region: CASSPNGQSYEQYF. The CDR3 DNA follows: TGTGCCAGCAGCCCTAATGGGCAGTCCTACGAGCAGTACTTC.

The DNA of the CDR3 is TGTGCCAGCAGACCGGGAACCAACTATGGCTACACCTTC. As protein: CASRPGTNYGYTF. This sequence joins TRBV2 and TRBJ1-2; no definite D call. Germline CDR1 SNHLY, CDR2 FYNNEI. This CDR3 comprises 13 residues. V was cut by 6 bases and J by 2 bases, with 10 bases left in between.

J is TRBJ2-1 and V is TRBV10-2, with 10 bases aligning to TRBD2. Germline loops: CDR1 WSHSY, CDR2 SAAADI. The CDR3 extends over 16 amino acids. Losses at the gene ends were 1 base for V and 5 bases for J; bases not matched to a gene: 5. The CDR3 protein is CASSELAGGPHNEQFF. CDR3 DNA sequence: TGCGCCAGCAGTGAGTTAGCGGGAGGACCCCACAATGAGCAGTTCTTC.

The rearrangement joins TRBV19 to TRBJ2-5; no clear D. Germline-derived CDR1 and CDR2 are LNHDA and SQIVND (reference sequence). Trimming stripped 5 bases from V and 5 bases from J, with 15 bases between. The CDR3 totals 14 residues. The CDR3 sequence is CASSPQWSVETQYF. The CDR3 nucleotides read TGTGCCAGTAGTCCCCAGTGGTCAGTTGAGACCCAGTACTTC.

As regards this clone: Compared with germline, one end of the junction differs, possibly owing to a read error. V gene TRBV6-5 combines with J gene TRBJ2-1; 8 nucleotides match TRBD1. The CDR3 runs 11 residues. Germline CDR1 and CDR2: MNHEY and SVGAGI. CDR3 DNA sequence: TGTGCCAGCAGTTTCCCGGGACAGGCGGTCTTC. This gives the protein CASSFPGQAVF.

The chain joins TRBV2 to TRBJ1-5, with D possibly TRBD1 on 6 matching bases. CDR1 is SNHLY and CDR2 is FYNNEI in the germline V gene. Trimming removed 3 bases from V and 2 bases from J, with 11 bases in between. The CDR3 is 15 residues long. Here the CDR3 DNA reads TGTGCCAGCAGTGAGTTCAGGGGTGGCAATCAGCCCCAGCATTTT. Protein sequence: CASSEFRGGNQPQHF. Drawing the rest from reference TRBV2 and TRBJ1-5, the complete variable domain is EPEVTQTPSHQVTQMGQEVILRCVPISNHLYFYWYRQILGQKVEFLVSFYNNEISEKSEIFDDQFSVERPDGSNFTLKIRSTKLEDSAMYFCASSEFRGGNQPQHFGDGTRLSIL.

This clone was seen just once. This sequence joins TRBV7-9 and TRBJ1-1, with D tentatively TRBD1 (5 bases). Per germline, CDR1 SEHNR and CDR2 FQNEAQ (reference sequence). The V and J ends lost 5 bases and 5 bases respectively, with 12 bases between them. The CDR3 is 13 residues long. DNA for the CDR3: TGTGCCAGCAGCCGCAGGGTCCTTACTGAAGCTTTCTTT. Protein product: CASSRRVLTEAFF. Filled out from reference TRBV7-9 and TRBJ1-1, the complete variable domain reads DTGVSQNPRHKITKRGQNVTFRCDPISEHNRLYWYRQTLGQGPEFLTYFQNEAQLEKSRLLSDRFSAERPKGSFSTLEIQRTEQGDSAMYLCASSRRVLTEAFFGQGTRLTVV.

The V call is TRBV4-1, the J call TRBJ2-7, with TRBD2 matching over 7 bases. Germline trimming cut 4 bases from V and 5 bases from J; bases unmatched to any gene: 14. From germline, CDR1 is MGHRA and CDR2 YSYEKL. There are 16 residues in the CDR3. The CDR3 region is CASSRERAGASHEQYF. CDR3 in DNA: TGCGCCAGCAGCCGCGAGCGGGCGGGAGCGTCCCACGAGCAGTACTTC.